In its sample, the clone carrying this T cell receptor beta chain was seen many times. This entry belongs to a study of prognosis after radiotherapy for stage I lung cancer. Across the study: In the span from 2018 to early 2019, stage I non-small cell lung cancer patients were enrolled.

CDR3 of TCR beta was amplified from genomic DNA via a two-round multiplex PCR. First-round PCR employed TRBV- and TRBJ-specific primers for each gene. TCRdb reanalysed the multiplex PCR reads using MiXCR and keeps one entry per CDR3 protein. The table lists more than 25,000 distinct CDR3 sequences, 25% to 40% of them singletons, with about 33% in the top ten. The germline V gene encodes CDR1 SGDLS and CDR2 YYNGEE. The CDR3 has 14 amino acids. The V gene lost 4 bases and the J gene lost 7 bases, with 17 bases spanning the gap. The V call is TRBV9, the J call TRBJ1-2; D uncertain. The sample was PBMCs, taken before or after stereotactic body radiation therapy (not recorded which). This clonotype was sampled from a donor of 50 years or more with non-small cell lung cancer. The CDR3 DNA follows: TGTGCCAGCAGCCCAAAAAGCTCGGAGGGTGGCTACACCTTC. Protein sequence: CASSPKSSEGGYTF.